These 14 T cell receptor beta chains share one sample of origin, sequenced in a study of blood T cells in healthy people across ages. Using a J-beta primer mix together with a sample-barcoded 5' primer, a second PCR was run for 7 to 11 cycles. TCRdb re-called the 5' RACE reads through MiXCR, storing one row per CDR3 protein. The table shows approximately 730,000 distinct CDR3 sequences, with 43% occurring only once. The sequencing sample was made of blood. The receptors were sampled from a woman aged 60-75 years in good health.

This chain joins TRBV4-3 and TRBJ2-1; D is unresolved. Per germline, CDR1 LGHNA and CDR2 YSLEER. The length of the CDR3 is 13 residues. Trimming removed 0 bases from V and 8 bases from J, with 8 bases in between. CDR3 DNA: TGCGCCAGCAGCCAAGAAAGTTACGATGAGCAGTTCTTC. Translating gives CASSQESYDEQFF.

The V call is TRBV20-1, the J call TRBJ1-1, with 9 bases that match TRBD1. Germline CDR1 and CDR2: DFQATT and SNEGSKA (reference sequence). Unmatched junction bases numbered 6, after V lost 5 bases and J lost 2 bases. The CDR3 has 14 residues. This CDR3 is CSADRTGANTEAFF. CDR3 DNA sequence: TGCAGTGCTGACCGGACAGGGGCCAACACTGAAGCTTTCTTT.

The genes are TRBV3-1 and TRBJ1-1, with 7 positions matching TRBD1. The CDR3 covers 12 residues. Germline lookup yields CDR1 LGHDT and CDR2 YNNKEL (reference sequence). J was trimmed by 10 bases and V by 0 bases; bases with no gene match: 2. The CDR3 DNA is TGTGCCAGCAGCCAAGAGAGGGACAGAGCTTTCTTT. Its protein is CASSQERDRAFF.

The chain recombines TRBV5-6 with TRBJ2-7, with D possibly being TRBD1 (5 bases). The CDR3 has 14 residues. Germline CDR1 reads SGHDT; CDR2 reads YYEEEE. Trimming left V 1 base short and J 2 bases short, with 10 bases between. This CDR3 reads CASSLKRGTYEQYF. The CDR3 DNA reads as TGTGCCAGCAGCTTGAAAAGGGGAACCTACGAGCAGTACTTC.

This clonotype was found a few times. The chain links TRBV10-3 to TRBJ2-3; D call uncertain. Germline loops: CDR1 ENHRY, CDR2 SYGVKD. This CDR3 is built from 15 residues. V lost 4 bases to trimming and J lost 1 base, with 12 bases between them. The CDR3 sequence: CAISGQELRTDTQYF. In DNA form, the CDR3 reads TGTGCCATCAGTGGCCAAGAATTACGCACAGATACGCAGTATTTT.

The chain combines TRBV21-1 with TRBJ2-7; TRBD1, as called in the table, went unchecked against the DNA. TRBV21-1 is an annotated pseudogene. The CDR3 spans 15 residues. CDR3 loop: CASSKLSRVPYEQYF. The CDR3 DNA sequence: TGTGCCAGCAGCAAACTGTCCAGGGTTCCCTACGAGCAGTACTTC.

The chain links TRBV7-6 to TRBJ2-3; 9 positions agree with TRBD2. In germline, CDR1 is SGHVS, CDR2 FNYEAQ. The CDR3 is 16 residues long. Trimming at V came to 4 bases and at J to 2 bases, leaving 7 bases not matched to a gene. CDR3 sequence reads: CASSYLAGGNTDTQYF. Here the CDR3 DNA reads TGTGCCAGCAGCTACTTGGCGGGGGGGAACACAGATACGCAGTATTTT. Filled out from reference TRBV7-6 and TRBJ2-3, the complete variable domain reads GAGVSQSPRYKVTKRGQDVALRCDPISGHVSLYWYRQALGQGPEFLTYFNYEAQQDKSGLPNDRFSAERPEGSISTLTIQRTEQRDSAMYRCASSYLAGGNTDTQYFGPGTRLTVL.

The rearrangement links TRBV5-1 to TRBJ2-1; 9 bases match TRBD2. V gave up 2 bases and J gave up 8 bases; unmatched junction bases: 8. CDR1 is SGHRS, CDR2 YFSETQ, per germline. The CDR3 consists of 15 residues. CDR3 loop: CASSFRGRVEDEQFF. DNA of the CDR3: TGCGCCAGCAGCTTCCGCGGGAGGGTCGAGGATGAGCAGTTCTTC.

This clonotype was counted between two and nine times. The gene calls are TRBV3-1 and TRBJ2-3; D gene ambiguous. V lost 1 base and J lost 4, with 18 bases in between. The CDR3 covers 17 residues. The germline V gene has CDR1 LGHDT and CDR2 YNNKEL (reference sequence). CDR3 protein: CASSQATTNQPPDTQYF. DNA for the CDR3: TGTGCCAGCAGCCAAGCTACGACCAACCAACCCCCAGATACGCAGTATTTT.

The chain couples TRBV7-2 to TRBJ2-1; D perhaps matches TRBD2 (5 bases). Per the germline V gene, CDR1 is SGHTA and CDR2 is FQGNSA. CDR3 size: 13 residues. V was clipped by 7 bases and J by 5 bases, with 12 bases between them. This CDR3 is CASTWRRDNEQFF. The CDR3 DNA sequence: TGTGCCAGCACCTGGAGGAGAGACAATGAGCAGTTCTTC.

The rearrangement uses TRBV7-2 and TRBJ1-5; no definite D call. V shed 1 base and J shed 4 bases, with 8 bases lying between them. The CDR3 consists of 14 residues. Germline-derived CDR1 and CDR2 are SGHTA and FQGNSA. CDR3 DNA sequence: TGTGCCAGCAGCTTAGGGCATCAGAATCAGCCCCAGCATTTT. Its protein product is CASSLGHQNQPQHF.

The chain joins TRBV6-2 or TRBV6-3 to TRBJ1-5, with 8 bases lining up with TRBD1. Trimming took 4 bases from V and 4 from J; bases not matched to a gene: 3. There are 14 residues in the CDR3. Germline assignment: CDR1 MNHEY and CDR2 SVGEGT. For the CDR3, the DNA is TGTGCCAGCAGTTGGGGACAGGAGAATCAGCCCCAGCATTTT. Translation: CASSWGQENQPQHF.

The rearrangement uses TRBV29-1 and TRBJ1-1; 9 bases align to TRBD1. This CDR3 region has 14 residues. Germline lookup yields CDR1 SQVTM and CDR2 ANQGSEA. Germline trimming cut 5 bases from V and 3 bases from J; bases unmatched to any gene: 7. For the CDR3, the DNA is TGCAGCGTTCCCCGGACAGGGGAGTACACTGAAGCTTTCTTT. This translates into CSVPRTGEYTEAFF. The full variable domain, with the rest looked up from reference TRBV29-1 and TRBJ1-1, is SAVISQKPSRDICQRGTSLTIQCQVDSQVTMMFWYRQQPGQSLTLIATANQGSEATYESGFVIDKFPISRPNLTFSTLTVSNMSPEDSSIYLCSVPRTGEYTEAFFGQGTRLTVV.

This clonotype has a single count. The chain carries TRBV20-1 and TRBJ2-3, with TRBD2 identical over 7 bases. The ends lost 6 bases at V and 5 bases at J; junction bases unmatched: 11. This CDR3 region has 14 residues. Germline values: CDR1 DFQATT, CDR2 SNEGSKA (reference sequence). In nucleotides, the CDR3 is TGCAGTGCCCGCATGGGGGGGGAGGTAGATACGCAGTATTTT. Protein sequence: CSARMGGEVDTQYF.